This is a list of T cell receptor beta chains from one sample in a study of technical replicates of blood from a few donors. The table came from immunoSEQ multiplex PCR; TCRdb's copy has only in-frame clones and leaves some out. The sample has around 60,000 clones; about 91% are singletons. The source material was PBMCs. The receptors come from a human donor in good health. Some clones in this sample may be carry-over from other donors' samples. CDR3s include the opening cysteine and the closing phenylalanine or tryptophan. The order of the fields is D gene, J gene, clone size, V gene, CDR3 DNA, CDR3 protein. A D gene is named only where the DNA matches it firmly. Size is omitted from some rows. Given values are once, few, many or a class for expanded clones.

>NA|TRBJ1-1|NA|TRBV10-3
TGTGCCATCAGTGAGTCGAATTACGGGGGGATGAACACTGAAGCTTTCTTT
CAISESNYGGMNTEAFF
>NA|TRBJ2-1|NA|TRBV5-4
TGTGCCAGCAGCTTCAGCGGCTCCTACAATGAGCAGTTCTTC
CASSFSGSYNEQFF
>NA|TRBJ1-5|NA|TRBV19
TGTGCCAGTAGTATAGAAAAAACAGGTGGAGGGAATCAGCCCCAGCATTTT
CASSIEKTGGGNQPQHF
>TRBD2|TRBJ2-1|NA|TRBV10-3
TGTGCCAACGCAGACGGCTGGGGGGAGGGCAGTAATGAGCAGTTCTTC
CANADGWGEGSNEQFF
>NA|TRBJ1-4|NA|TRBV7-9
TGTGCCAGCAGCTTAGTAGCGCCGGGACAACAAAAACTGTTTTTT
CASSLVAPGQQKLFF
>TRBD1|TRBJ2-5|NA|TRBV7-9
TGTGCCAGCAGCCTGAGGGGGCGCGGAGAGACCCAGTACTTC
CASSLRGRGETQYF
>TRBD2|TRBJ2-1|NA|TRBV6-1
TGTGCCAGCCTAGCGGGCCCCTACAATGAGCAGTTCTTC
CASLAGPYNEQFF
>TRBD1|TRBJ1-1|NA|TRBV9
TGTGCCAGCAGCGGGGGGACAGGGGGCACGCCCTGGGCTTTCTTT
CASSGGTGGTPWAFF
>TRBD1|TRBJ1-6|NA|TRBV4-1
TGCGCCAGCAGCCAAGATAAAAGGTGGGACAGTAAGTCACCCCTCCACTTT
CASSQDKRWDSKSPLHF
>NA|TRBJ1-2|NA|TRBV7-2
TGTGCCAGCAGCATACAAGTTAACTATGGCTACACCTTC
CASSIQVNYGYTF
>TRBD2|TRBJ2-4|NA|TRBV5-8
TGTGCCAGCAGCTTTGGTTTAGCGGGAGTGGGGACCAAAAACATTCAGTACTTC
CASSFGLAGVGTKNIQYF
>NA|TRBJ2-7|NA|TRBV4-3
TGCGCCAGCAGCCTCTCTTGGGGACAATACGGCGAGCAGTACTTC
CASSLSWGQYGEQYF
>NA|TRBJ2-5|NA|TRBV4-2
TGTGCCAGCAGCCAAGAGGGACTGAACAAAGAGACCCAGTACTTC
CASSQEGLNKETQYF
>NA|TRBJ2-1|NA|TRBV7-3
TGTGCCAGCAGTTCTCGGGCGGGGAATGAGCAGTTCTTC
CASSSRAGNEQFF
>NA|TRBJ1-2|once|TRBV10-3
TGTGCCATCAGTGTAGAACCTAACTATGGCTACACCTTC
CAISVEPNYGYTF
>TRBD2|TRBJ2-7|NA|TRBV18
TGTGCCAGCTCCCCCGGGGAGGGGCCGTACGAGCAGTACTTC
CASSPGEGPYEQYF
>TRBD2|TRBJ2-7|NA|TRBV6-1
TGTGCCAGCAGTGAAATGGCGGGAGGCCGCTACGAGCAGTACTTC
CASSEMAGGRYEQYF
>NA|TRBJ2-7|NA|TRBV6-5
TGTGCCAGCAGTTACGCGGGGGCGACCTACGAGCAGTACTTC
CASSYAGATYEQYF
>NA|TRBJ2-1|NA|TRBV7-2
TGTGCCAGCAGCTTATCCCCAGGCAATGAGCAGTTCTTC
CASSLSPGNEQFF
>TRBD2|TRBJ2-3|NA|TRBV6-5
TGTGCCAGCAGTTACTCGACTAGCGGGAGAACAGATACGCAGTATTTT
CASSYSTSGRTDTQYF
>NA|TRBJ1-6|NA|TRBV7-9
TGTGCCAGCAGCTTATCACAGGGCGGTAATTCACCCCTCCACTTT
CASSLSQGGNSPLHF
>TRBD2|TRBJ2-2|NA|TRBV7-9
TGTGCCAGCAGCCCGGGACTAGCGGGGAGCACCGGGGAGCTGTTTTTT
CASSPGLAGSTGELFF
>TRBD1|TRBJ2-2|NA|TRBV11-2
TGTGCCAGCAGCTACCCACTAACAGGGGGCCGAAACACCGGGGAGCTGTTTTTT
CASSYPLTGGRNTGELFF
>NA|TRBJ2-5|NA|TRBV2
TGTGCCAGCAGCCGGGAGACCCAGTACTTC
CASSRETQYF
>TRBD2|TRBJ2-1|NA|TRBV2
TGTGCCAGCAGTTCTACCGGGACTAGCACCAACAATGAGCAGTTCTTC
CASSSTGTSTNNEQFF
>TRBD1|TRBJ1-4|NA|TRBV29-1
TGCAGCGTTGCCCAGGGGGGTAATGAAAAACTGTTTTTT
CSVAQGGNEKLFF
>NA|TRBJ1-1|once|TRBV18
TGTGCCAGCTCACCGGGGGGGCCCACTGAAGCTTTCTTT
CASSPGGPTEAFF
>NA|TRBJ2-7|NA|TRBV18
TGTGCCAGCTCACCCCAGGGAGGGGGAGACGAGCAGTACTTC
CASSPQGGGDEQYF
>TRBD1|TRBJ1-2|once|TRBV6-5
TGTGCCAGCAGTTTCCGCACACAAGGGGGCCACTATGGCTACACCTTC
CASSFRTQGGHYGYTF
>TRBD2|TRBJ2-1|NA|TRBV5-1
TGCGCCAGCAGCTTCCTAGCGGGGGACAATGAGCAGTTCTTC
CASSFLAGDNEQFF
>NA|TRBJ1-3|once|TRBV2
TGTGCCAGCAGTGATCGCTCAGGTTTACCTGGAAACACCATATATTTT
CASSDRSGLPGNTIYF
>TRBD1|TRBJ1-1|few|TRBV29-1
TGCAGCGTCCCCAAGGGACAGGGTCGCCCACCTTTCTTT
CSVPKGQGRPPFF
>NA|TRBJ1-1|NA|TRBV27
TGTGCCAGCAGAAGAGGCAGCTCTGAAGCTTTCTTT
CASRRGSSEAFF
>TRBD1|TRBJ1-6|NA|TRBV4-1
TGCGCCAGCAGCCGCCTCGGACAGGGAGACTCACCCCTCCACTTT
CASSRLGQGDSPLHF
>NA|TRBJ1-2|NA|TRBV7-6
TGTGCCAGCAGCCCTCGGACAGTGACTATGAACTATGGCTACACCTTC
CASSPRTVTMNYGYTF
>NA|TRBJ2-5|NA|TRBV5-8
TGTGCCAGCAGCTTATCGGAGACCCAGTACTTC
CASSLSETQYF
>TRBD2|TRBJ2-7|NA|TRBV30
TGTGCCTGGGGGTCAACACTAGCGGGAGGATACGAGCAGTACTTC
CAWGSTLAGGYEQYF
>NA|TRBJ1-2|NA|TRBV2
TGTGCCAGCAGCGAGGGAATCTATGGCTACACCTTC
CASSEGIYGYTF
>TRBD2|TRBJ2-7|NA|TRBV7-2
TGTGCCAGCAGTTTACTAGCGGGAGCCTACGAGCAGTACTTC
CASSLLAGAYEQYF
>TRBD1|TRBJ1-2|NA|TRBV2
TGTGCCAGCAGTAGGGACAGGCCACAATATGGGGGCTACACCTTC
CASSRDRPQYGGYTF
>TRBD2|TRBJ2-7|NA|TRBV7-8
TGTGCCAGCAGCTTCCCGACTAGTAGCGGGGGGGCTTCCTACGAGCAGTACTTC
CASSFPTSSGGASYEQYF
>TRBD1|TRBJ2-7|NA|TRBV7-6
TGTGCCAGCAGCTTAGCACAGGGGTTAAACTACGAGCAGTACTTC
CASSLAQGLNYEQYF